This T cell receptor beta chain was obtained from a study of cytomegalovirus exposure and HLA in healthy donors. It was with 60 Vbeta and 13 Jbeta primers that the PCR ran. Using immunoSEQ multiplex PCR, the repertoire was profiled, and TCRdb retains in-frame clones only, with some absent. The sample lists around 120,000 clones, about 86% occurring once. The ends were cut back, 1 base at V and 5 bases at J, with 2 bases in the middle. Per the germline V gene, CDR1 is MDHEN and CDR2 is SYDVKM. The CDR3 is 11 residues long. With regard to this clone: Its target is not known.

Whole-study findings and limits: An analysis that came later showed most CMV-associated TCR beta chains appearing HLA-restricted.

The sequence came from a man aged 18 to 29 in good health and CMV-seronegative. The source material was PBMCs. The V call is TRBV28, the J call TRBJ2-5; no clear D. The CDR3 DNA sequence: TGTGCCAGCAGTTTATCTGAGACCCAGTACTTC. Its protein is CASSLSETQYF.